This note documents a single TCR beta chain sequence. Its antigen is still unknown. The data belong to a study of T cells in Graves' hyperthyroidism and ophthalmopathy. Notes on the study in general: In the blood, most expanded thyroid clonotypes above 0.001 appeared as well.

It was RNA transcripts that yielded the amplified TCR beta CDR3 regions. RT-PCR in the first round (using the HTBI primer set) targeted the TCR CDR3. Via MiXCR, TCRdb re-called the multiplex PCR reads, giving one row per CDR3 protein. Of 300,000 to 450,000 distinct CDR3 sequences listed, around 15% were seen once; the top ten hold roughly 21%. The germline CDR1 and CDR2 sequences are LNHDA and SQIVND (reference sequence). The CDR3 has 15 residues. V lost 1 base and J lost 4; bases outside the gene matches: 4. V is TRBV19 and J is TRBJ2-3; 8 bases agree with TRBD2. The TCR originated in a woman in her thirties with Graves' ophthalmopathy. What was sequenced was blood. DNA of the CDR3: TGTGCCAGTAGTATAGGGACTAGCCGTGCAGATACGCAGTATTTT. It codes for CASSIGTSRADTQYF.